This T cell receptor beta chain is from a study of T cell responses to AZD1222 COVID-19 vaccine. Study at large: Pooled together were second doses at about 4 or about 12 weeks. Points from the study as a whole: Clonal diversity was possibly underestimated, and the donors were mostly white British, with more females.

V gave up 7 bases and J gave up 6 bases, with 9 bases separating them. In germline, CDR1 is MNHNY, CDR2 SVGAGI (reference sequence). The CDR3 contains 11 residues. Sequencing was performed with immunoSEQ multiplex PCR; in TCRdb, only in-frame clones are kept and a portion is missing. The repertoire holds approximately 100,000 clones, with around 87% as singletons. On this clone: Its target is not known.

The sample in question was peripheral blood, obtained on day 0 of AZD1222 vaccination. This receptor was obtained from an adult in good health. The chain is built from TRBV6-6 and TRBJ1-2; D gene ambiguous. The chain's CDR3 is CASTGGHGYTF. DNA of the CDR3: TGTGCCAGCACGGGAGGGCATGGCTACACCTTC.